These 12 T cell receptor beta chains were all obtained from the same sample, sequenced in a study of graft-versus-host responses after intestinal transplantation. Which antigens these TCRs recognize remains unknown. The method was immunoSEQ multiplex PCR; TCRdb's version includes in-frame clones alone and lacks a portion of them. This repertoire shows about 88,000 clones, around 93% found once; its top ten account for less than 0.45%. Material: unstimulated CD4+ T cells sorted from spleen or lymph node cells, obtained before transplant. The receptors originated from a human donor who was the organ donor for an intestinal transplant.

This clone was seen only once. This sequence joins TRBV10-3 and TRBJ1-2; 9 bases line up with TRBD1. This CDR3 has 21 residues. Germline CDR1 reads ENHRY; CDR2 reads SYGVKD. With 6 bases clipped from V and 2 bases from J, the junction kept 25 bases outside the gene matches. This chain's CDR3 is CAISPLAGQGQVVPPNYGYTF. The DNA for the CDR3 is TGTGCCATCAGCCCCTTAGCGGGACAGGGCCAAGTGGTGCCCCCGAACTATGGCTACACCTTC.

J is TRBJ2-1 and V is TRBV6-1, with D possibly TRBD2 on 5 matching bases. Germline V gives CDR1 MNHNS, CDR2 SASEGT. The CDR3 covers 16 residues. With 4 bases removed from V and 8 bases from J, the gap between germline ends came to 21 bases. The CDR3 DNA follows: TGTGCCAGCAGTGCCAAAAATCCGCTCGGAGGTCATGAGCAGTTCTTC. This translates into CASSAKNPLGGHEQFF.

The rearrangement joins TRBV4-2 to TRBJ2-3; weak D call: TRBD1 (6 bases). V lost 0 bases and J 15 bases, leaving 19 bases between the germline ends. The CDR3 length is 14 residues. Germline values: CDR1 LGHNA, CDR2 YNFKEQ. The CDR3 is CASSQDIDRRGEYF. CDR3 DNA: TGTGCCAGCAGCCAAGATATCGACAGGAGAGGTGAATATTTT.

This chain links TRBV6-5 with TRBJ1-3; weak D call: TRBD1 (6 bases). The CDR3 loop spans 15 amino acids. CDR1 is MNHEY and CDR2 is SVGAGI in the germline V gene. V was shortened by 8 bases and J by 0 bases, with 14 bases between the two germline ends. The CDR3 nucleotides are TGTGCCAGCTGGCGGGGGCCCCTCTCTGGAAACACCATATATTTT. This encodes CASWRGPLSGNTIYF.

This chain joins TRBV30 and TRBJ2-7; unclear D gene. Germline lookup yields CDR1 GTSNPN and CDR2 SVGIG (reference sequence). Trimming stripped 2 bases from V and 5 bases from J, with 7 bases between. This CDR3 contains 11 residues. CDR3 region: CAWSLEHEQYF. The CDR3 DNA reads as TGTGCCTGGAGTTTGGAGCACGAGCAGTACTTC.

This chain links TRBV6-9 with TRBJ2-5, with 11 nucleotides matching TRBD2. Germline trimming cut 6 bases from V and 2 bases from J; bases unmatched to any gene: 8. Germline CDR1 MNHGY, CDR2 SVAAGI. The CDR3 consists of 16 residues. As DNA, the CDR3 is TGTGCCAGCAGCAATAGCGGGGGGGAGTGGCAAGAGACCCAGTACTTC. Translating gives CASSNSGGEWQETQYF.

In this sample, this clone turned up once. The genes are TRBV11-2 and TRBJ1-2; no firm D call. The V gene's germline CDR1 is SGHAT and CDR2 FQNNGV. V lost 3 bases and J 4 bases, leaving 12 bases between the germline ends. This CDR3 spans 14 amino acids. The CDR3 region is CASSLLMGGYGYTF. In nucleotides, the CDR3 is TGTGCCAGCAGCTTGCTAATGGGAGGCTATGGCTACACCTTC.

The gene calls are TRBV30 and TRBJ2-2, with D possibly matching TRBD2 (5 bases). Between the trimmed V and J ends, which lost 0 bases and 2 bases, there was a span of 10 bases. The CDR3 extends over 15 amino acids. CDR1 GTSNPN and CDR2 SVGIG come from the germline V gene (reference sequence). In DNA, the CDR3 is TGTGCCTGGAGTGTACGGCGGGCAAACACCGGGGAGCTGTTTTTT. Translating gives CAWSVRRANTGELFF.

The rearrangement joins TRBV19 to TRBJ1-2; D is unresolved. V lost 6 bases and J 6 bases, leaving 23 bases between the germline ends. The length of the CDR3 is 16 residues. CDR1 is LNHDA, CDR2 SQIVND, per germline (reference sequence). Written as DNA, the CDR3 is TGTGCCAGTAGCAGATCCCCGGAGCCCCAACGGGATGGCTACACCTTC. Protein product: CASSRSPEPQRDGYTF.

V usage is TRBV19 and J usage is TRBJ1-5; the D gene is possibly TRBD1 (6 bases). In germline, CDR1 is LNHDA, CDR2 SQIVND (reference sequence). The CDR3 consists of 13 residues. V lost 0 bases and J lost 6, with 6 bases in between. Here the CDR3 reads CASSIEGGQPQHF. DNA for the CDR3: TGTGCCAGTAGTATAGAAGGGGGTCAGCCCCAGCATTTT. Full variable domain (rest looked up from reference TRBV19 and TRBJ1-5): DGGITQSPKYLFRKEGQNVTLSCEQNLNHDAMYWYRQDPGQGLRLIYYSQIVNDFQKGDIAEGYSVSREKKESFPLTVTSAQKNPTAFYLCASSIEGGQPQHFGDGTRLSIL.

This clone was counted a few times. The same CDR3 also results from other DNA sequences found in this sample. The chain joins TRBV20-1 to TRBJ2-5, with D hard to call. Germline CDR1 DFQATT, CDR2 SNEGSKA (reference sequence). This CDR3 spans 10 amino acids. V was trimmed by 6 bases and J by 5 bases, leaving 7 bases between them. CDR3 region: CSASLETQYF. The CDR3 DNA is TGCAGTGCGAGCCTGGAGACCCAGTACTTC.

CDR3 in amino acids: CASSILTGKNQPQHF. The CDR3 coding sequence is TGTGCCAGTAGTATTTTGACAGGGAAGAACCAGCCCCAGCATTTT. The rearrangement joins TRBV19 to TRBJ1-5; 7 nucleotides align to TRBD1. There are 15 residues in the CDR3. The germline V gene has CDR1 LNHDA and CDR2 SQIVND (reference sequence). V was pared by 3 bases and J by 7 bases, with 9 bases of the junction left unmatched. Looking up the rest from reference TRBV19 and TRBJ1-5 gives the full variable domain: DGGITQSPKYLFRKEGQNVTLSCEQNLNHDAMYWYRQDPGQGLRLIYYSQIVNDFQKGDIAEGYSVSREKKESFPLTVTSAQKNPTAFYLCASSILTGKNQPQHFGDGTRLSIL.